This T cell receptor beta chain was recorded in a study of T-cell reconstitution after alpha-beta-depleted transplantation in children. This clonotype showed up just a few times. Its antigen is not identified. The study, taken as a whole, reports: Newly produced T cells mostly provided counts and TCRbeta diversity after one year, as hyperexpanded clones declined. Day-60 TCRbeta diversity that was high in some patients was derived from surviving recipient T cells and thymic progenitors. As was reported, about two months after transplant, alpha-beta T cells came from several hundred expanded graft clones.

Between the trimmed V and J ends, which lost 0 bases and 8 bases, there was a span of 11 bases. CDR3 length equals 14 residues. In germline, CDR1 is MNHEY, CDR2 SVGAGI. The TCRbeta library incorporated unique molecular identifiers. Each CDR3 protein is one row after TCRdb ran MiXCR on the PCR reads. In the table there are 500,000 to 600,000 distinct CDR3 sequences, over 20% of which are singletons. This chain connects TRBV6-5 to TRBJ2-1; D unclear. The source is a boy in the first two years of life with Wiskott-Aldrich syndrome, due to receive a stem cell transplant. The sequences come from PBMCs, collected before TCRalphabeta/CD19-depleted stem cell transplant. The CDR3 here is CASSYSSKSHEQFF. CDR3 nucleotide sequence: TGTGCCAGCAGTTACTCCAGCAAGTCCCATGAGCAGTTCTTC.